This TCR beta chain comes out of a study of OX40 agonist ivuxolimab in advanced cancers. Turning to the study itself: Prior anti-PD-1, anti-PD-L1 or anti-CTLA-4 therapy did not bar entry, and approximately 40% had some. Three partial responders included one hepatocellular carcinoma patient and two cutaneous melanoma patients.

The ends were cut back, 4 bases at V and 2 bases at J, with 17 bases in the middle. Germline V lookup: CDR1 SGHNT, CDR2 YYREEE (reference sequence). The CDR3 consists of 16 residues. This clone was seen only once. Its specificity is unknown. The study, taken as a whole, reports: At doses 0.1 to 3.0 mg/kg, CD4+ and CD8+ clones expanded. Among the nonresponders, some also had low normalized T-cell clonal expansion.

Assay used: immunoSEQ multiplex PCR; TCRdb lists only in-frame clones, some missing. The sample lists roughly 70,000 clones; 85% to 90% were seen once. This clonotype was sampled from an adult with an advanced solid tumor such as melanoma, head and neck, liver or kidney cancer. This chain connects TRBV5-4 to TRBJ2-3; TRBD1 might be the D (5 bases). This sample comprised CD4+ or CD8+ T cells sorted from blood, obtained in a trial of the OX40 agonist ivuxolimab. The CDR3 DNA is TGTGCCAGCAGCATAGGGGCCTTGGGTTCCACAGATACGCAGTATTTT. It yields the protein CASSIGALGSTDTQYF.